The 22 T cell receptor beta chains below all came from one sample that was sequenced in a study of blood T cell repertoires in COVID-19. The data were produced by immunoSEQ multiplex PCR, yet TCRdb's version contains in-frame clones alone and is incomplete. The sample records 55,000 to 80,000 clones, more than 75% being singletons. The sequenced sample consisted of peripheral blood. These receptors originate from a human donor in a cohort sampled during active COVID-19.

CDR3: CASSPPTGVPEAFF. The CDR3 region has the DNA TGTGCCAGCTCACCACCGACGGGGGTCCCTGAAGCTTTCTTT. The gene calls are TRBV18 and TRBJ1-1, with a possible D match to TRBD1 (5 bases). V shed 0 bases and J shed 6 bases, with 11 bases lying between them. Germline assignment: CDR1 KGHSH and CDR2 LQKENI. The CDR3 loop spans 14 amino acids.

The chain uses TRBV11-2 and TRBJ1-2; 8 bases align to TRBD1. CDR3 size: 16 residues. The germline gives CDR1 SGHAT, CDR2 FQNNGV. Trimming cost V 5 bases and J 3 bases; bases outside gene matches: 11. The CDR3 spells CASSALTGGIYYGYTF. The CDR3 nucleotides read TGTGCCAGCAGCGCCTTAACAGGGGGGATCTACTATGGCTACACCTTC. Based on the CDR3 plus reference TRBV11-2 and TRBJ1-2, the full variable domain is EAGVAQSPRYKIIEKRQSVAFWCNPISGHATLYWYQQILGQGPKLLIQFQNNGVVDDSQLPKDRFSAERLKGVDSTLKIQPAKLEDSAVYLCASSALTGGIYYGYTFGSGTRLTVV.

The chain recombines TRBV2 with TRBJ1-5; 8 bases fit TRBD1. CDR1 is SNHLY and CDR2 is FYNNEI in the germline V gene. The CDR3 is 15 residues long. J gave up 0 bases and V 6 bases, and 4 bases lay outside the gene matches. CDR3 residues: CASSRTGLSNQPQHF. In DNA, the CDR3 is TGTGCCAGCAGCCGGACAGGGCTTAGCAATCAGCCCCAGCATTTT.

This clone was counted only a few times. J is TRBJ2-7 and V is TRBV19, with D possibly being TRBD2 (5 bases). Per germline, CDR1 LNHDA and CDR2 SQIVND (reference sequence). This CDR3 has 13 amino acids. Trimming pared 4 bases from V and 0 bases from J, leaving 7 bases between. The DNA of the CDR3 is TGTGCCAGTAGTACGGGATTCTCCTACGAGCAGTACTTC. Protein sequence: CASSTGFSYEQYF.

The V call is TRBV27, the J call TRBJ1-5; D is unclear. V was pared by 5 bases and J by 7 bases, with 18 bases between. The CDR3 runs to 15 residues. Per the germline V gene, CDR1 is MNHEY and CDR2 is SMNVEV (reference sequence). The CDR3 here is CASSPRSQREQPQHF. As DNA, the CDR3 is TGTGCCAGCAGTCCCCGTAGCCAGAGGGAGCAGCCCCAGCATTTT.

V is TRBV4-3 and J is TRBJ2-7; 7 bases align to TRBD1. This CDR3 comprises 15 residues. The trim removed 0 bases at V and 4 bases at J, leaving 6 bases unmatched. In germline, CDR1 is LGHNA, CDR2 YSLEER. The CDR3 DNA is TGCGCCAGCAGCCAAGATCCAGGGGGTATTTACGAGCAGTACTTC. Protein sequence: CASSQDPGGIYEQYF.

The table lists this clone with a few counts. The chain has TRBV2 and TRBJ1-1; perhaps TRBD1 as D (6 bases). V lost 8 bases to trimming and J lost 1 base, with 11 bases between them. Germline-derived CDR1 and CDR2 are SNHLY and FYNNEI. The length of the CDR3 is 13 residues. CDR3 loop: CASGRGENTEAFF. The CDR3 nucleotides are TGTGCCAGCGGGAGGGGGGAGAACACTGAAGCTTTCTTT. The full variable domain, completed using reference TRBV2 and TRBJ1-1, is EPEVTQTPSHQVTQMGQEVILRCVPISNHLYFYWYRQILGQKVEFLVSFYNNEISEKSEIFDDQFSVERPDGSNFTLKIRSTKLEDSAMYFCASGRGENTEAFFGQGTRLTVV.

The gene calls are TRBV19 and TRBJ2-3, with 7 bases lining up with TRBD1. J lost 2 bases, V lost 5 bases, and 10 bases had no gene match. The CDR3 extends over 16 amino acids. The germline gives CDR1 LNHDA, CDR2 SQIVND (reference sequence). As DNA, the CDR3 is TGTGCCAGTAGTTCCCCAGACAGGGAGAACACAGATACGCAGTATTTT. Translation: CASSSPDRENTDTQYF.

This clone appeared a few times. This rearrangement joins TRBV11-3 to TRBJ1-1; D ambiguous. Germline V lookup: CDR1 SGHNT, CDR2 YENEEA. Trimming removed 0 bases at V and 4 bases at J, with 6 bases between. The CDR3 extends over 13 amino acids. CDR3 DNA: TGTGCCAGCAGCTTAGAAGCATTCACTGAAGCTTTCTTT. Translation: CASSLEAFTEAFF.

The chain links TRBV9 to TRBJ2-7, with TRBD1 identical over 7 bases. Germline CDR1 SGDLS, CDR2 YYNGEE. With V trimmed by 2 bases and J by 3 bases, 8 bases remained unmatched. There are 15 residues in the CDR3. In DNA, the CDR3 is TGTGCCAGCAGCGTCACACCGGGACAGTTCTACGAGCAGTACTTC. Its translation is CASSVTPGQFYEQYF.

This chain uses TRBV18 with TRBJ2-7, with D possibly being TRBD2 (6 bases). V was cut by 5 bases and J by 5 bases, with 7 bases left in between. CDR1 is KGHSH, CDR2 LQKENI, per germline. This CDR3 comprises 11 residues. CDR3 region: CASSGGNEQYF. The CDR3 coding sequence is TGTGCCAGCTCAGGAGGGAACGAGCAGTACTTC.

The CDR3 bases are TGCAGCGTTGAAAACAGATTCTATGGCTACACCTTC. Amino acid sequence: CSVENRFYGYTF. The chain employs TRBV29-1 and TRBJ1-2; D is uncertain. The V end was cut by 2 bases, the J end by 4 bases, with 8 bases between. Germline CDR1 SQVTM, CDR2 ANQGSEA. CDR3 size: 12 residues.

This clone was recorded a few times. V is TRBV7-8 and J is TRBJ2-1; D gene uncertain. The germline V gene encodes CDR1 SGHVS and CDR2 FQNEAQ. Deletions cut 0 bases from V and 5 bases from J, with 2 bases between. The CDR3 length is 12 residues. The CDR3 loop reads CASSLADNEQFF. The CDR3 DNA is TGTGCCAGCAGCTTAGCCGACAATGAGCAGTTCTTC.

V and J are TRBV6-5 and TRBJ2-7; 7 bases match TRBD1. The germline V gene encodes CDR1 MNHEY and CDR2 SVGAGI. Trimming took 5 bases from V and 2 from J; bases not matched to a gene: 3. This CDR3 spans 13 amino acids. CDR3 protein: CASSLDRAYEQYF. CDR3 nucleotide sequence: TGTGCCAGCAGTCTCGACAGGGCCTACGAGCAGTACTTC.

The chain is built from TRBV6-6 and TRBJ2-3, with TRBD2 identical over 7 bases. The CDR3 runs to 16 residues. The V gene end was trimmed by 5 bases and the J gene end by 5 bases; junction bases not matched to a gene: 13. Germline CDR1 is MNHNY and CDR2 is SVGAGI (reference sequence). CDR3 protein: CASSPPPERGRDTQYF. The CDR3, as DNA: TGTGCCAGCAGTCCCCCCCCTGAGCGGGGAAGAGATACGCAGTATTTT.

The V gene is TRBV12-3 or TRBV12-4, the J gene TRBJ1-5, with 9 bases that match TRBD1. The V and J ends lost 6 bases and 3 bases, in that order; junction bases with no gene match: 0. This CDR3 has 13 amino acids. As DNA, the CDR3 is TGTGCCAGCAGACAGGGGGCCAATCAGCCCCAGCATTTT. Its protein product is CASRQGANQPQHF.

The J gene is TRBJ2-5, the V gene TRBV25-1; D uncertain. The CDR3 consists of 12 residues. Trimming took 5 bases from V and 6 from J, leaving 10 bases between them. Germline CDR1 reads MGHDK; CDR2 reads SYGVNS. CDR3 sequence reads: CASSSYVQTQYF. The CDR3 nucleotides are TGTGCCAGCAGTTCCTACGTCCAGACCCAGTACTTC.

This clone was recorded only once. V and J are TRBV7-2 and TRBJ2-3; TRBD2 matches 10 bases. Germline V lookup: CDR1 SGHTA, CDR2 FQGNSA. The CDR3 is 16 residues long. The ends lost 1 base at V and 6 bases at J; junction bases unmatched: 7. CDR3 bases: TGTGCCAGCAGCTTAGGTGAAACTAGCGGGGTCGATACGCAGTATTTT. Its translation: CASSLGETSGVDTQYF.

The V and J genes are TRBV19 and TRBJ1-3, with D possibly TRBD1 on 6 matching bases. V was clipped by 6 bases and J by 0 bases, with 12 bases between them. Germline V gives CDR1 LNHDA, CDR2 SQIVND (reference sequence). This CDR3 comprises 15 residues. The CDR3 spells CASRPGTNSGNTIYF. CDR3 coding DNA: TGTGCCAGTAGACCAGGGACAAACTCTGGAAACACCATATATTTT.

The gene calls are TRBV20-1 and TRBJ2-2, with D possibly being TRBD1 (6 bases). V shed 3 bases and J shed 0 bases, with 8 bases lying between them. The CDR3 runs to 14 residues. CDR1 DFQATT and CDR2 SNEGSKA come from the germline V gene (reference sequence). CDR3 coding DNA: TGCAGTGCTAGTTCAGGGGCGAACACCGGGGAGCTGTTTTTT. Encoded protein: CSASSGANTGELFF.

The J gene is TRBJ2-7, the V gene TRBV5-1; 9 nucleotides align to TRBD1. Germline V lookup: CDR1 SGHRS, CDR2 YFSETQ. The CDR3 is 15 residues long. V gave up 4 bases and J gave up 6 bases; unmatched junction bases: 11. CDR3 DNA: TGCGCCAGCAGCCCGGGACAGGGATCATTTTCCGAGCAGTACTTC. The encoded protein is CASSPGQGSFSEQYF.

The V gene is TRBV6-6, the J gene TRBJ1-2, with 9 bases identical to TRBD1. This CDR3 contains 15 residues. The junction had 13 bases not matched to a gene; V was cut back by 7 bases and J by 7 bases. Germline V gene lookup returns CDR1 MNHNY and CDR2 SVGAGI (reference sequence). CDR3 coding DNA: TGTGCCAGCACCACAACCCTGGACAGGGGATTTGGCTACACCTTC. Protein product: CASTTTLDRGFGYTF.